Below, 4 T cell receptor beta chains from the same sample are listed, as sequenced in a study of T cell changes during pregnancy in multiple sclerosis. Sequencing was performed with immunoSEQ multiplex PCR; in TCRdb, only in-frame clones are kept and a portion is missing. The sample lists approximately 59,000 clones, approximately 89% occurring once. Source: peripheral blood, taken in the third trimester of pregnancy. The receptors derive from a female donor in good health, enrolled as a control in a pregnancy study.

The V gene is TRBV6-1, the J gene TRBJ2-5; 8 nucleotides line up with TRBD2. Trimming removed 0 bases from V and 5 bases from J; junction bases left unmatched: 5. CDR3 length: 15 amino acids. CDR1 and CDR2 from the germline V gene are MNHNS and SASEGT. The CDR3 loop reads CASSEAHGGGETQYF. The CDR3 coding sequence is TGTGCCAGCAGTGAAGCGCACGGCGGGGGGGAGACCCAGTACTTC.

The chain links TRBV7-9 to TRBJ2-1, with 8 bases fitting TRBD2. With V trimmed by 3 bases and J by 9 bases, 7 bases remained unmatched. The CDR3 runs to 14 residues. Germline V CDR1 and CDR2: SEHNR, FQNEAQ (reference sequence). CDR3 loop: CASSFPGGPIEQFF. The CDR3, as DNA: TGTGCCAGCAGCTTCCCGGGGGGGCCGATTGAGCAGTTCTTC.

The CDR3 DNA sequence: TGCAGCGTTGAAGATCCCAGGGGTGGCAATCAGCCCCAGCATTTT. Translation gives CSVEDPRGGNQPQHF. V gene TRBV29-1 combines with J gene TRBJ1-5; D is possibly TRBD1 (6 bases). Germline loops: CDR1 SQVTM, CDR2 ANQGSEA. V lost 0 bases to trimming and J lost 2 bases, with 11 bases between them. This CDR3 comprises 15 residues.

This chain connects TRBV19 to TRBJ2-2; D is possibly TRBD2 (6 bases). Trimming stripped 3 bases from V and 4 bases from J, with 15 bases between. Germline-derived CDR1 and CDR2 are LNHDA and SQIVND (reference sequence). The CDR3 covers 16 residues. The CDR3: CASSIQGAGGTGELFF. CDR3 in DNA: TGTGCCAGTAGTATTCAGGGTGCCGGGGGCACCGGGGAGCTGTTTTTT.